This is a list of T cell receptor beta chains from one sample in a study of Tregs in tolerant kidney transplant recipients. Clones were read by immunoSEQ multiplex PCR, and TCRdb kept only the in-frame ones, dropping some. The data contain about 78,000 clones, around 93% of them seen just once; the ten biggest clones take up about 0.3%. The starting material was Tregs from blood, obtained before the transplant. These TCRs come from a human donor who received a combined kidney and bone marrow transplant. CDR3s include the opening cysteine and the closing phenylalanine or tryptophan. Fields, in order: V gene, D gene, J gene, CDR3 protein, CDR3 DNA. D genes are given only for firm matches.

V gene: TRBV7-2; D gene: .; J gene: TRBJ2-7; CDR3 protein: CASSLAVKYEQYF; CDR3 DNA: TGTGCCAGCAGCTTAGCGGTTAAGTACGAGCAGTACTTC
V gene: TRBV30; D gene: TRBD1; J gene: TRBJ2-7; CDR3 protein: CAWSVQGRSSYEQYF; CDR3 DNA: TGTGCCTGGAGTGTACAGGGGCGCAGCTCCTACGAGCAGTACTTC
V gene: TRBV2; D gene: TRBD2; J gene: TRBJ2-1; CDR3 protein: CASRVQAGGPNEQFF; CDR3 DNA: TGTGCCAGCAGAGTACAAGCGGGAGGGCCCAATGAGCAGTTCTTC
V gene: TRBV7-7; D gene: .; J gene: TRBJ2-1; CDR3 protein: CASREREVPYNEQFF; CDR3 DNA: TGTGCTAGCAGGGAGAGGGAGGTGCCCTACAATGAGCAGTTCTTC
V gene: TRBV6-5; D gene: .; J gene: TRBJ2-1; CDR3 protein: CASSYSAPLGVNEQFF; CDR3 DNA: TGTGCCAGCAGTTATTCCGCCCCGCTGGGGGTCAATGAGCAGTTCTTC
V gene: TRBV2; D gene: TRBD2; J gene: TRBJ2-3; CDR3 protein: CASSATSDTDTQYF; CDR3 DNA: TGTGCCAGCAGCGCCACTAGCGATACAGATACGCAGTATTTT
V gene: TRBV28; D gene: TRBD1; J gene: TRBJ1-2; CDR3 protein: CASSVGTAKGYGYTF; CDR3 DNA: TGTGCCAGCAGCGTCGGGACAGCCAAGGGCTATGGCTACACCTTC
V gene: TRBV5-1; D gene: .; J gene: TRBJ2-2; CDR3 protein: CASSYRTEGGELFF; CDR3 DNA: TGCGCCAGCAGCTACCGGACAGAAGGCGGGGAGCTGTTTTTT
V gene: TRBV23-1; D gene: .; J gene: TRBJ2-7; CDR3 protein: CASSQSRARRATPYEQYF; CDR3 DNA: TGCGCCAGCAGTCAATCGCGGGCGAGGCGGGCCACCCCCTACGAGCAGTACTTC
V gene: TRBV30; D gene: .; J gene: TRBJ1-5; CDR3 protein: CAWSPQGNQPQHF; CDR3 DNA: TGTGCCTGGAGTCCCCAAGGCAATCAGCCCCAGCATTTT
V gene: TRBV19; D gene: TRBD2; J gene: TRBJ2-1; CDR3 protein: CASRLAGVENEQFF; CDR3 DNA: TGTGCCAGTAGACTAGCGGGAGTTGAGAATGAGCAGTTCTTC
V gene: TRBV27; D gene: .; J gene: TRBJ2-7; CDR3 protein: CAVRGGASSYEQYF; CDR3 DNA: TGTGCCGTTCGAGGGGGTGCAAGCTCCTACGAGCAGTACTTC
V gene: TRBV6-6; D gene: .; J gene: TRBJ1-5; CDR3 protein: CASILDHSNQPQHF; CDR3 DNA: TGTGCCAGCATATTGGACCATAGCAATCAGCCCCAGCATTTT
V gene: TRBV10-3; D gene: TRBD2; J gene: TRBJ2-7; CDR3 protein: CAITGGGSYEQYF; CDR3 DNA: TGTGCCATTACTGGCGGGGGTTCCTACGAGCAGTACTTC
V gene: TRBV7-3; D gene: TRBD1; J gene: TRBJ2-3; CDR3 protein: CASSLGGLVDTQYF; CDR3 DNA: TGTGCCAGCAGCCTAGGGGGCCTGGTAGATACGCAGTATTTT
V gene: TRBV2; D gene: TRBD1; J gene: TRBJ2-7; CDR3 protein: CASSATGTGVEQYF; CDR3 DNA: TGTGCCAGCAGTGCAACCGGGACAGGGGTCGAGCAGTACTTC
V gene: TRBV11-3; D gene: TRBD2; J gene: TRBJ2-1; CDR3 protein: CASSPYSGFSYNEQFF; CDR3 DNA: TGTGCCAGCAGCCCCTATAGCGGGTTCTCCTACAATGAGCAGTTCTTC
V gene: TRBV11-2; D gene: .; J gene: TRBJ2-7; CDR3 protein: CASSLAGPREQYF; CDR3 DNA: TGTGCCAGCAGCTTAGCGGGCCCTAGGGAGCAGTACTTC